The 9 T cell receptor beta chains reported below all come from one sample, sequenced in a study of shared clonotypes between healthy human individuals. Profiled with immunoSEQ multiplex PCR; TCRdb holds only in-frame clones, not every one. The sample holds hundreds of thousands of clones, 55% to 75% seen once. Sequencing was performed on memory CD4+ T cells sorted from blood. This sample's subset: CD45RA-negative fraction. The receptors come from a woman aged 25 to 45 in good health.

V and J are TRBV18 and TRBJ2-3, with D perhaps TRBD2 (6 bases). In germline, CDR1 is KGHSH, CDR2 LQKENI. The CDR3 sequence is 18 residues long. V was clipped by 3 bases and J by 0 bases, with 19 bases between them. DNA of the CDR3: TGTGCCAGCTCACCCGCATGGGGGAGGACAACTAGCACAGATACGCAGTATTTT. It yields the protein CASSPAWGRTTSTDTQYF.

As DNA, the CDR3 is TGTGCCAGCAGCTTGGCTGGACGAGATGAGCAGTACTTC. This translates into CASSLAGRDEQYF. V is TRBV5-4 and J is TRBJ2-7; D is unclear. Germline V gene lookup returns CDR1 SGHNT and CDR2 YYREEE (reference sequence). The ends were cut back, 0 bases at V and 7 bases at J, with 11 bases in the middle. This CDR3 spans 13 amino acids. The whole variable domain, remainder taken from reference TRBV5-4 and TRBJ2-7, is ETGVTQSPTHLIKTRGQQVTLRCSSQSGHNTVSWYQQALGQGPQFIFQYYREEENGRGNFPPRFSGLQFPNYSSELNVNALELDDSALYLCASSLAGRDEQYFGPGTRLTVT.

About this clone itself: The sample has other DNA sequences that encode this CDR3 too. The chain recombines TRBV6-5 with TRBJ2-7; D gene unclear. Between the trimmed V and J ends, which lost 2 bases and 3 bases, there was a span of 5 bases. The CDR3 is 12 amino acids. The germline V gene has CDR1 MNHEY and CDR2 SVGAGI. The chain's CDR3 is CASSYDRYEQYF. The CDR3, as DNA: TGTGCCAGCAGTTACGATCGCTACGAGCAGTACTTC.

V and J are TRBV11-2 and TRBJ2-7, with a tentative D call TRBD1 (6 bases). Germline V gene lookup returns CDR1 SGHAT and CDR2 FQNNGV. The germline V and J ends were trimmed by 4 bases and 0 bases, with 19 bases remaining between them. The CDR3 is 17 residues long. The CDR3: CASSSGADSQSSYEQYF. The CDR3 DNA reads TGTGCCAGCAGCTCTGGGGCGGACAGTCAAAGCTCCTACGAGCAGTACTTC.

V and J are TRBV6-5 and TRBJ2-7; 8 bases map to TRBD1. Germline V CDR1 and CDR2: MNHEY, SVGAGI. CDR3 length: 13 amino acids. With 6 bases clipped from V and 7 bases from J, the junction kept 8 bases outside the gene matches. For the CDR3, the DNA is TGTGCCAGCAGGGGGCAGGGGGCAGGGGAGCAGTACTTC. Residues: CASRGQGAGEQYF.

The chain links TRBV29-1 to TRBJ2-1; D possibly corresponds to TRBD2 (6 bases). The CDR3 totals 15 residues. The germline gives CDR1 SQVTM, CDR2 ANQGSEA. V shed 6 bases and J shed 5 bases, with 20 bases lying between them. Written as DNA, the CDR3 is TGCAGCGTCATCACCTTAGCGGATTGGAACAATGAGCAGTTCTTC. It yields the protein CSVITLADWNNEQFF.

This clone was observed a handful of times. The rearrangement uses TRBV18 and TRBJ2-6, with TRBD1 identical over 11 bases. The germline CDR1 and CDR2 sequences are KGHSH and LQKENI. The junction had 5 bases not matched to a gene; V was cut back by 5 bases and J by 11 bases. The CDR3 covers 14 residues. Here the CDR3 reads CASSDRTGGHVLTF. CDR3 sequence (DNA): TGTGCCAGCTCAGATAGGACAGGGGGCCACGTCCTGACTTTC.

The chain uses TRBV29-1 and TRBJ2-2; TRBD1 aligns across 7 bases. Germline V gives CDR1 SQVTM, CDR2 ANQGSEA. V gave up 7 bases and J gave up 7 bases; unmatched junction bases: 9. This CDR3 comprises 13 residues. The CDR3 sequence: CSARQGSSGELFF. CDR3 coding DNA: TGCAGCGCCCGACAGGGATCAAGCGGGGAGCTGTTTTTT.

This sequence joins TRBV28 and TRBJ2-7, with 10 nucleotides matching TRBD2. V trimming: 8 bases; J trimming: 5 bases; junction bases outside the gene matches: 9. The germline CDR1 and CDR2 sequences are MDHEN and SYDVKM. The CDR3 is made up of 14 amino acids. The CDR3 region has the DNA TGTGCCAGCCTTAAGCGGGAGGGCTTCCACGAGCAGTACTTC. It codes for CASLKREGFHEQYF.